These 23 T cell receptor beta chains share one sample of origin, sequenced in a study of cytotoxic CD8 clonotypes in ibrutinib-treated CLL. TCRdb's table, derived via immunoSEQ multiplex PCR, lists solely in-frame clones and lacks some. The sample has over 75,000 clones, around four fifths seen once; the top ten hold around 30%. The specimen was PBMCs, collected after 12 months of ibrutinib treatment. These receptor sequences come from a human donor with chronic lymphocytic leukemia.

This clone was picked up one time. It is unclear where the CDR3 begins or ends on the DNA, so no DNA is shown, and the CDR3 is as TCRdb lists it. The chain has TRBV1 and TRBJ2-7; TRBD1, as called in the table, went unchecked against the DNA. TRBV1 constitutes a pseudogene. A total of 17 residues make up the CDR3, ends included. CDR3 sequence: CTSSQDPWGTGIYEQYF.

CDR3 sequence reads: CASSDPAGGRDTQYF. For the CDR3, the DNA is TGTGCCAGCAGTGACCCAGCGGGGGGGCGGGATACGCAGTATTTT. This rearrangement joins TRBV6-1 to TRBJ2-3; TRBD2 matches 10 bases. Germline V gene data show CDR1 as MNHNS and CDR2 as SASEGT. The V segment lost 3 bases and the J segment 6 bases; nucleotides outside the gene matches: 6. The CDR3 has 15 residues.

V usage is TRBV7-3 and J usage is TRBJ2-2; TRBD1 is a possible D gene (6 bases). V dropped 3 bases and J dropped 5 bases, with 13 bases sitting between them. Germline lookup yields CDR1 SGHTA and CDR2 FQGTGA. The CDR3 runs to 15 residues. CDR3: CASSFLQGRTGELFF. CDR3 in DNA: TGTGCCAGCAGCTTTCTACAGGGTCGGACCGGGGAGCTGTTTTTT.

This clone has ten or more counts. The chain links TRBV6-1 to TRBJ1-2, with a tentative D call TRBD1 (5 bases). CDR1 is MNHNS and CDR2 is SASEGT in the germline V gene. V lost 1 base and J 4 bases, leaving 13 bases between the germline ends. The CDR3 loop spans 15 amino acids. CDR3 sequence reads: CASSEDPTEVYGYTF. The CDR3 bases are TGTGCCAGCAGTGAAGACCCGACAGAAGTCTATGGCTACACCTTC.

The chain couples TRBV7-2 to TRBJ2-3; perhaps D is TRBD1 or TRBD2 (5 bases each). CDR1 and CDR2 from the germline V gene are SGHTA and FQGNSA. The CDR3 length is 12 residues. Trimming took off 4 bases at V and 14 bases at J, with 16 bases between the two ends. CDR3: CASSSERGSSYF. CDR3 sequence (DNA): TGTGCCAGCAGCTCTGAGAGGGGCTCGTCGTATTTT.

J is TRBJ1-6 and V is TRBV15, with D unclear. The V gene's germline CDR1 is LNHNV and CDR2 YYDKDF (reference sequence). This CDR3 comprises 14 residues. The V end lost 2 bases, the J end lost 10 bases, and 12 bases lay between the germline ends. The CDR3 region has the DNA TGTGCCACCAGCAGATCTCGGTACAACTCACCCCTCCACTTT. Translating it yields CATSRSRYNSPLHF.

The chain recombines TRBV5-1 with TRBJ2-3, with D maybe TRBD2 (7 bases). Germline CDR1 is SGHRS and CDR2 is YFSETQ. Trimming stripped 3 bases from V and 2 bases from J, with 10 bases between. This CDR3 has 14 amino acids. CDR3 protein: CASSSGGLTDTQYF. CDR3 in DNA: TGCGCCAGCAGCTCCGGGGGGCTCACAGATACGCAGTATTTT.

V gene TRBV7-2 combines with J gene TRBJ1-2; no definite D call. Per the germline V gene, CDR1 is SGHTA and CDR2 is FQGNSA. The ends were cut back, 5 bases at V and 8 bases at J, with 12 bases in the middle. The CDR3 totals 12 residues. The CDR3 DNA sequence: TGTGCCAGCAGCCCGAATAAAGGAGGCTACACCTTC. It codes for CASSPNKGGYTF.

This clone was detected once. The V gene is TRBV5-8, the J gene TRBJ1-5; 12 positions agree with TRBD1. Germline V lookup: CDR1 SGHTS, CDR2 YDEGEE. Trimming cost V 4 bases and J 6 bases; bases outside gene matches: 8. The CDR3 has 16 residues. This chain's CDR3 is CASSQGDRGRSQPQHF. CDR3 in DNA: TGTGCCAGCAGCCAGGGGGACAGGGGGCGAAGTCAGCCCCAGCATTTT. The entire variable domain, with the rest obtained from reference TRBV5-8 and TRBJ1-5, is as follows: EAGVTQSPTHLIKTRGQQATLRCSPISGHTSVYWYQQALGLGLQFLLWYDEGEERNRGNFPPRFSGRQFPNYSSELNVNALELEDSALYLCASSQGDRGRSQPQHFGDGTRLSIL.

The sample holds many counts of this clone. This chain uses TRBV10-2 with TRBJ2-3; a weak D match, TRBD2 (6 bases). Germline-derived CDR1 and CDR2 are WSHSY and SAAADI. Trimming stripped 2 bases from V and 4 bases from J, with 13 bases between. The CDR3 totals 15 residues. The CDR3, as DNA: TGCGCCAGCAGTGAGCCACGACTAGGGGCAGATACGCAGTATTTT. Translating it yields CASSEPRLGADTQYF.

A single count supports this clone. V is TRBV5-6 and J is TRBJ1-5; 8 nucleotides align to TRBD1. With 4 bases clipped from V and 0 bases from J, the junction kept 9 bases outside the gene matches. The CDR3 is 17 amino acids. Germline-derived CDR1 and CDR2 are SGHDT and YYEEEE. CDR3 in DNA: TGTGCCAGCAGCCACAGACAGGGGTTTTATAGCAATCAGCCCCAGCATTTT. It translates to CASSHRQGFYSNQPQHF.

The sample holds a few counts of this clone. The chain has TRBV15 and TRBJ2-7; no reliable D call. V lost 0 bases to trimming and J lost 1 base, with 10 bases between them. CDR1 and CDR2 (germline): LNHNV, YYDKDF (reference sequence). The CDR3 has 15 residues. CDR3 sequence reads: CATSRDAGSSYEQYF. CDR3 nucleotides: TGTGCCACCAGCAGAGATGCAGGCAGTTCCTACGAGCAGTACTTC.

This chain links TRBV5-8 with TRBJ1-5, with no clear D. The V and J ends lost 0 bases and 8 bases respectively, with 6 bases between them. Germline CDR1 reads SGHTS; CDR2 reads YDEGEE. The CDR3 spans 12 residues. Written as DNA, the CDR3 is TGTGCCAGCAGCTTGGGGGTGAAGCCCCAGCATTTT. This codes for CASSLGVKPQHF.

This clone appeared once. This chain connects TRBV18 to TRBJ2-3; 10 bases are a match to TRBD2. The V gene's germline CDR1 is KGHSH and CDR2 LQKENI. The CDR3 has 16 amino acids. With V trimmed by 3 bases and J by 0 bases, 3 bases remained unmatched. The CDR3 loop reads CASSPTAGGSTDTQYF. CDR3 nucleotide sequence: TGTGCCAGCTCACCTACAGCGGGGGGGAGCACAGATACGCAGTATTTT.

The gene calls are TRBV20-1 and TRBJ2-1; D is unclear. CDR1 is DFQATT and CDR2 is SNEGSKA in the germline V gene (reference sequence). V lost 5 bases and J lost 7, with 9 bases in between. This CDR3 has 11 amino acids. CDR3 bases: TGCAGTGCTGGGGATGTTAATGAGCAGTTCTTC. It is translated as CSAGDVNEQFF.

This chain links TRBV19 with TRBJ1-1, with TRBD1 matching 7 bases. This CDR3 region has 14 residues. The V segment lost 11 bases and the J segment 4 bases; nucleotides outside the gene matches: 13. The germline gives CDR1 LNHDA, CDR2 SQIVND (reference sequence). CDR3 sequence reads: CASTSLGGTTEAFF. The CDR3 DNA reads TGTGCCTCCACCTCCTTAGGGGGCACCACTGAAGCTTTCTTT.

The table lists this clone with a few counts. The chain recombines TRBV15 with TRBJ1-6; D unclear. CDR3 length: 13 residues. Germline V gives CDR1 LNHNV, CDR2 YYDKDF (reference sequence). V lost 3 bases to trimming and J lost 7 bases, with 7 bases between them. The DNA for the CDR3 is TGTGCCACCAGCAGCGAGCCGAATTCACCCCTCCACTTT. It translates to CATSSEPNSPLHF.

The chain uses TRBV30 and TRBJ2-1; TRBD1 matches 12 bases. Trimming removed 5 bases from V and 6 bases from J; junction bases left unmatched: 5. Germline CDR1 and CDR2: GTSNPN and SVGIG (reference sequence). This CDR3 has 14 amino acids. The CDR3 protein is CAWGTGGLGNEQFF. In DNA form, the CDR3 reads TGTGCCTGGGGGACAGGGGGCTTGGGCAATGAGCAGTTCTTC.

The chain links TRBV11-3 to TRBJ2-7, with D perhaps TRBD2 (5 bases). This CDR3 spans 14 amino acids. Germline values: CDR1 SGHNT, CDR2 YENEEA. V gave up 2 bases and J gave up 5 bases, with 13 bases separating them. The CDR3 DNA is TGTGCCAGCAGCTTAAGCCCGGGGAGTAACGAGCAGTACTTC. Protein product: CASSLSPGSNEQYF. Combining the CDR3 with reference TRBV11-3 and TRBJ2-7 gives the whole variable domain EAGVVQSPRYKIIEKKQPVAFWCNPISGHNTLYWYLQNLGQGPELLIRYENEEAVDDSQLPKDRFSAERLKGVDSTLKIQPAELGDSAVYLCASSLSPGSNEQYFGPGTRLTVT.

The chain links TRBV10-1 to TRBJ2-7; TRBD2 aligns across 7 bases. CDR3 length: 18 residues. V shed 2 bases and J 4 bases; nucleotides not matched to a gene: 17. CDR1 WNHNN and CDR2 SYGVQD come from the germline V gene (reference sequence). CDR3 bases: TGCGCCAGCAGTGAGAGGGTCCCCCGGGGCGGGGGTACTTACGAGCAGTACTTC. Its translation: CASSERVPRGGGTYEQYF.

This clone was recorded a few times. The V and J genes are TRBV4-1 and TRBJ2-1; TRBD2 matches at 8 bases. Germline trimming cut 0 bases from V and 3 bases from J; bases unmatched to any gene: 4. CDR3 length equals 16 residues. The germline CDR1 and CDR2 sequences are MGHRA and YSYEKL. The CDR3 sequence is CASSQESGGYYNEQFF. CDR3 in DNA: TGCGCCAGCAGCCAAGAGAGCGGGGGCTACTACAATGAGCAGTTCTTC.

The genes are TRBV6-6 and TRBJ1-2; no definite D call. This CDR3 comprises 14 residues. From germline, CDR1 is MNHNY and CDR2 SVGAGI (reference sequence). Trimming stripped 0 bases from V and 7 bases from J, with 12 bases between. CDR3: CASSYSSVSSGYTF. The CDR3 region has the DNA TGTGCCAGCAGTTACTCGTCTGTCAGTTCTGGCTACACCTTC.

The chain combines TRBV4-2 with TRBJ2-7; either TRBD1 or TRBD2 may fit D (5 bases each). Trimming took 4 bases from V and 5 from J, leaving 21 bases between them. This CDR3 region has 16 residues. The germline CDR1 and CDR2 sequences are LGHNA and YNFKEQ. The CDR3 DNA follows: TGTGCCAGCAGCCGTGTTCCCCCGGGGCCTTTCGACGAGCAGTACTTC. Its protein product is CASSRVPPGPFDEQYF.